Presented here are 21 T cell receptor beta chains from one specimen sequenced in a study of T-cell memory formation after mild COVID-19. In TCRdb, the 5' RACE reads were re-called with MiXCR into one record per CDR3 protein. Of roughly 350,000 distinct CDR3 sequences listed, roughly 15% are singletons. Sequencing was done on a sample of PBMCs or a T cell subset sorted from them (not recorded which). These receptors were taken from a man younger than 35 who had mild COVID-19 (a few samples of this study predate the infection). Cell type and time point are not known.

The chain joins TRBV7-2 to TRBJ1-2; the D gene is possibly TRBD1 (6 bases). The ends were cut back, 7 bases at V and 6 bases at J, with 24 bases in the middle. CDR1 and CDR2 (germline): SGHTA, FQGNSA. The CDR3 length is 16 residues. The CDR3 coding sequence is TGTGCCAGCACCCTGGATTGGGGGGCGGACCTCGATGGCTACACCTTC. Its translation: CASTLDWGADLDGYTF.

The V and J genes are TRBV27 and TRBJ2-3; tentatively, D is TRBD1 or TRBD2 (5 bases each). CDR1 and CDR2 from the germline V gene are MNHEY and SMNVEV (reference sequence). The CDR3 covers 15 residues. Trimming cost V 6 bases and J 0 bases, with 13 bases left between them. CDR3 coding DNA: TGTGCCAGCAGCCGCACGGGGCTGAGCACAGATACGCAGTATTTT. Protein: CASSRTGLSTDTQYF.

The J gene is TRBJ2-3, the V gene TRBV4-2; TRBD2 matches 9 bases. CDR3 length equals 17 residues. Per germline, CDR1 LGHNA and CDR2 YNFKEQ. J lost 3 bases, V lost 2 bases, and 9 bases had no gene match. For the CDR3, the DNA is TGTGCCAGCAGCCAAACAAGACTAGCGGAAAAAACAGATACGCAGTATTTT. This gives the protein CASSQTRLAEKTDTQYF.

A few counts support this clonotype. The chain carries TRBV5-1 and TRBJ2-6; the match to TRBD1 covers 10 bases. The CDR3 has 16 residues. In germline, CDR1 is SGHRS, CDR2 YFSETQ. The junction had 3 bases not matched to a gene; V was cut back by 2 bases and J by 4 bases. The CDR3 region has the DNA TGCGCCAGCAGCTTTGGGACAGGGGCAGGGGCCAACGTCCTGACTTTC. It encodes CASSFGTGAGANVLTF.

This clonotype came up a few times. This chain connects TRBV6-5 to TRBJ2-1, with D possibly matching TRBD1 (6 bases). This CDR3 has 16 amino acids. The germline gives CDR1 MNHEY, CDR2 SVGAGI. Trimming stripped 6 bases from V and 8 bases from J, with 23 bases between. The CDR3 bases are TGTGCCAGCAGCCGCGGATGGGGGCGGACCCTCCATGAGCAGTTCTTC. Translation gives CASSRGWGRTLHEQFF.

This clonotype was detected ten times or more. J is TRBJ2-4 and V is TRBV20-1; D might be TRBD2 (6 bases). The V end was cut by 6 bases, the J end by 5 bases, with 11 bases between. The CDR3 has 12 amino acids. Germline V CDR1 and CDR2: DFQATT, SNEGSKA (reference sequence). The CDR3 nucleotides read TGCAGTGCAGTACCGGGGGAAAACATTCAGTACTTC. It specifies CSAVPGENIQYF.

This clonotype was detected only a few times. CDR3 sequence: CSVEKGGDNNEQFF. CDR3 nucleotide sequence: TGCAGCGTTGAAAAGGGAGGAGATAACAATGAGCAGTTCTTC. The J gene is TRBJ2-1, the V gene TRBV29-1; tentative D call: TRBD2 (6 bases). The V and J ends lost 2 bases and 5 bases respectively, with 13 bases between them. In germline, CDR1 is SQVTM, CDR2 ANQGSEA. The length of the CDR3 is 14 residues.

This clonotype was detected only a few times. The chain carries TRBV20-1 and TRBJ1-5, with 7 bases matching TRBD1. The CDR3 totals 14 residues. Looked up from germline, CDR1 is DFQATT and CDR2 is SNEGSKA (reference sequence). V gave up 3 bases and J gave up 5 bases; unmatched junction bases: 7. The DNA for the CDR3 is TGCAGTGCTAGTGGGGGTCAGGGGGATCAGCCCCAGCATTTT. Protein product: CSASGGQGDQPQHF.

This chain joins TRBV14 and TRBJ2-2; no clear D gene. Germline CDR1 SGHDN, CDR2 FVKESK. The CDR3 covers 14 residues. V was pared by 3 bases and J by 1 base, with 6 bases between. The CDR3 sequence: CASSQGMNTGELFF. The CDR3 DNA is TGTGCCAGCAGCCAGGGTATGAACACCGGGGAGCTGTTTTTT.

The rearrangement links TRBV19 to TRBJ2-1; TRBD1 or TRBD2 may be the D gene (5 bases each). The CDR3 covers 16 residues. Trimming removed 5 bases at V and 5 bases at J, with 19 bases between. Germline-derived CDR1 and CDR2 are LNHDA and SQIVND (reference sequence). CDR3: CASSPSPGRPNNEQFF. Here the CDR3 DNA reads TGTGCCAGTAGTCCTTCCCCGGGACGCCCAAACAATGAGCAGTTCTTC.

This clonotype showed up many times. CDR3 residues: CASRGSTGELFF. The CDR3 coding sequence is TGTGCCAGCAGGGGGAGTACCGGGGAGCTGTTTTTT. The chain is built from TRBV7-3 and TRBJ2-2; maybe TRBD2 (5 bases). This CDR3 spans 12 amino acids. The germline V gene encodes CDR1 SGHTA and CDR2 FQGTGA. Trimming cost V 6 bases and J 5 bases, with 7 bases left between them.

This clonotype was counted ten times or more. This chain links TRBV11-2 with TRBJ2-5; D gene ambiguous. Trimming took off 4 bases at V and 5 bases at J, with 5 bases between the two ends. CDR3 size: 11 residues. The germline V gene encodes CDR1 SGHAT and CDR2 FQNNGV. In DNA form, the CDR3 reads TGTGCCAGCAGCTATCATGAGACCCAGTACTTC. Protein sequence: CASSYHETQYF.

This clonotype has more than one count but fewer than ten. The genes are TRBV9 and TRBJ2-5, with D perhaps matching TRBD2 (5 bases). Trimming left V 4 bases short and J 5 bases short, with 12 bases between. The CDR3 runs to 13 residues. CDR1 SGDLS and CDR2 YYNGEE come from the germline V gene. CDR3 sequence reads: CASSRTGWETQYF. The CDR3 coding sequence is TGTGCCAGCAGCCGGACGGGGTGGGAGACCCAGTACTTC.

This clonotype was detected only a few times. The rearrangement uses TRBV6-5 and TRBJ2-7; D gene uncertain. The CDR3 is 18 residues long. The germline V gene encodes CDR1 MNHEY and CDR2 SVGAGI. The V gene lost 6 bases and the J gene lost 0 bases, with 24 bases spanning the gap. CDR3 residues: CASRQHNGPSWSSYEQYF. CDR3 in DNA: TGTGCCAGCAGACAGCATAACGGGCCAAGTTGGAGCTCCTACGAGCAGTACTTC.

The chain couples TRBV11-2 to TRBJ1-1; no firm D call. Per germline, CDR1 SGHAT and CDR2 FQNNGV. The CDR3 has 11 amino acids. V lost 2 bases and J lost 10, with 8 bases in between. CDR3 sequence: CASSLTSRAFF. CDR3 nucleotide sequence: TGTGCCAGCAGCTTAACCTCACGAGCTTTCTTT.

This chain joins TRBV27 and TRBJ2-7; D is uncertain. Trimming removed 3 bases from V and 2 bases from J, with 8 bases in between. There are 13 residues in the CDR3. Germline CDR1 is MNHEY and CDR2 is SMNVEV (reference sequence). CDR3 nucleotides: TGTGCCAGCAGTTTGAGCAGAACCTACGAGCAGTACTTC. Its translation: CASSLSRTYEQYF.

This clonotype has a handful of counts. The chain couples TRBV6-1 to TRBJ2-3, with D perhaps TRBD1 (6 bases). V lost 6 bases and J 0 bases, leaving 10 bases between the germline ends. CDR1 is MNHNS, CDR2 SASEGT, per germline. The CDR3 consists of 14 residues. The CDR3 coding sequence is TGTGCCAGCAGCGACAGGTCTAGCACAGATACGCAGTATTTT. Translation: CASSDRSSTDTQYF.

In its sample, this clonotype was seen a few times. The chain combines TRBV20-1 with TRBJ2-3, with TRBD1 identical over 11 bases. Germline assignment: CDR1 DFQATT and CDR2 SNEGSKA (reference sequence). Trimming at V came to 3 bases and at J to 3 bases, leaving 5 bases not matched to a gene. The CDR3 consists of 15 residues. The CDR3 region is CSASTGTGGTDTQYF. As DNA, the CDR3 is TGCAGTGCTAGTACCGGGACAGGGGGAACAGATACGCAGTATTTT.

This clonotype was detected many times. J is TRBJ2-3 and V is TRBV9; no definite D call. The V and J ends lost 0 bases and 0 bases respectively, with 5 bases between them. Germline CDR1 and CDR2: SGDLS and YYNGEE. This CDR3 region has 14 residues. CDR3 in amino acids: CASSVEGSTDTQYF. The DNA for the CDR3 is TGTGCCAGCAGCGTAGAAGGGAGCACAGATACGCAGTATTTT.

This clonotype has more than one count but fewer than ten. The V and J genes are TRBV4-1 and TRBJ2-5; D is possibly TRBD2 (5 bases). Germline CDR1 and CDR2: MGHRA and YSYEKL. The ends were cut back, 1 base at V and 1 base at J, with 16 bases in the middle. The CDR3 is 17 residues long. CDR3 nucleotide sequence: TGCGCCAGCAGCCAAGGTCCTGGCGGGCGATTCCAAGAGACCCAGTACTTC. It specifies CASSQGPGGRFQETQYF.

The chain has TRBV12-3 or TRBV12-4 and TRBJ2-2; a weak D match, TRBD1 (6 bases). Trimming left V 3 bases short and J 1 base short, with 15 bases between. CDR3 length: 17 amino acids. Here the CDR3 reads CASSFNPDRRNTGELFF. In DNA, the CDR3 is TGTGCCAGCAGTTTTAATCCCGACAGGCGGAACACCGGGGAGCTGTTTTTT.